This is a list of T cell receptor beta chains from one sample in a study of shared clonotypes between healthy human individuals. The method was immunoSEQ multiplex PCR; TCRdb's version includes in-frame clones alone and lacks a portion of them. The sample lists around 1.9 million clones, 85% to 95% seen once, with around 1.7% in the top ten. The sample consisted of naive CD8+ T cells from PBMCs. All receptors derive from a man younger than 35 in good health. Some clones in this sample may be carry-over from other donors' samples. Each CDR3 is given with its conserved first and last residue. A D gene is named only where the DNA matches it firmly. Clone size, where shown, is once, few, many, or a class for clones that have expanded.

TRBV29-1,TRBJ2-7,NA,NA,TGCAGCGTTACCAACCGGGACAAAAGGTACGAGCAGTACTTC,CSVTNRDKRYEQYF
TRBV6-5,TRBJ1-1,once,NA,TGTGCCAGCAGTCCAACAGCCCTCATGAACACTGAAGCTTTCTTT,CASSPTALMNTEAFF
TRBV27,TRBJ2-1,NA,NA,TGTGCCAGCAGTTTAGCCCAGGTGGCCGGATACAATGAGCAGTTCTTC,CASSLAQVAGYNEQFF
TRBV7-3,TRBJ1-1,once,NA,TGTGCCAGCAGCTTAACGGGGTCCGGGTTGAACACTGAAGCTTTCTTT,CASSLTGSGLNTEAFF
TRBV7-9,TRBJ1-2,NA,TRBD1,TGTGCCAGCACCGAGGACAGGAAGGACTATGGCTACACCTTC,CASTEDRKDYGYTF
TRBV7-9,TRBJ1-1,NA,NA,TGTGCCAGCAGCTTAGAGAGGGGCGGCACTGAAGCTTTCTTT,CASSLERGGTEAFF
TRBV5-1,TRBJ2-7,NA,TRBD2,TGCGCCAGCGCCTGGACTAGCGGGAGTATGTACGAGCAGTACTTC,CASAWTSGSMYEQYF
TRBV19,TRBJ2-3,NA,TRBD2,TGTGCCAGTAGCAACGATGTAGCGGGAGGCACAGATACGCAGTATTTT,CASSNDVAGGTDTQYF
TRBV7-9,TRBJ2-1,NA,TRBD2,TGTGCCAGCAGATCAGCGGGAGCGTACAATGAGCAGTTCTTC,CASRSAGAYNEQFF
TRBV5-6,TRBJ2-7,NA,NA,TGTGCCAGCAGCTTTTGGGGGTCCTACGAGCAGTACTTC,CASSFWGSYEQYF
TRBV4-1,TRBJ2-7,NA,TRBD1,TGCGCCAGCAGCTCACAGGGGAGCTACGAGCAGTACTTC,CASSSQGSYEQYF
TRBV21-1,TRBJ2-3,NA,NA,TGTGCCAGCAGCAATGAGGGGACACCGGGACTAGCGGGAGGGGGCGGCACAGATACGCAGTATTTT,CASSNEGTPGLAGGGGTDTQYF
TRBV10-3,TRBJ2-7,NA,NA,TGTGCCATCAGTGGTGGCGAAACCTACGAGCAGTACTTC,CAISGGETYEQYF
TRBV27,TRBJ2-6,once,NA,TGTGCCAGCAGTTCGCGGGGGGCCAACGTCCTGACTTTC,CASSSRGANVLTF
TRBV28,TRBJ2-2,once,TRBD2,TGTGCCAGCAGCCATTTCTTTAGCGGGTCGGGCACCGGGGAGCTGTTTTTT,CASSHFFSGSGTGELFF
TRBV25-1,TRBJ2-5,NA,NA,TGTGCCAGCAGTGCTGTCAGGCTGAGGGAGACCCAGTACTTC,CASSAVRLRETQYF
TRBV5-6,TRBJ2-1,NA,NA,TGTGCCAGCAGCTTGGGTATCAATGAGCAGTTCTTC,CASSLGINEQFF
TRBV29-1,TRBJ2-7,NA,NA,TGCAGCGTTGAAGTCGATACGGTCTCCTACGAGCAGTACTTC,CSVEVDTVSYEQYF
TRBV13,TRBJ1-3,NA,NA,TGTGCCAGCAGCCTACGGACAGACTACTCTGGAAACACCATATATTTT,CASSLRTDYSGNTIYF
TRBV27,TRBJ2-1,NA,NA,TGTGCCAGCAGTTTACGAAGCTCCTACAATGAGCAGTTCTTC,CASSLRSSYNEQFF
TRBV5-8,TRBJ2-7,NA,TRBD1,TGTGCCAGCAGCTTTCGTTCCAGGGGGACCTACGAGCAGTACTTC,CASSFRSRGTYEQYF
TRBV15,TRBJ2-1,NA,TRBD2,TGTGCCACCAGCAACATACCGGGACTAGCGGGCAATGAGCAGTTCTTC,CATSNIPGLAGNEQFF
TRBV18,TRBJ2-4,NA,TRBD1,TGTGCCAGCTCATTCTGGACAGGGGTGGCCAAAAACATTCAGTACTTC,CASSFWTGVAKNIQYF
TRBV6-6,TRBJ2-1,NA,NA,TGTGCCAGCAGTTACAATGAGCAGTTCTTC,CASSYNEQFF
TRBV7-9,TRBJ2-7,NA,TRBD1,TGTGCCAGCGGGACAGGGCCTTGGTACGAGCAGTACTTC,CASGTGPWYEQYF
TRBV15,TRBJ2-7,NA,NA,TGTGCCACCAGCAATACAGGGTTGGGCGTCTACGAGCAGTACTTC,CATSNTGLGVYEQYF
TRBV11-2,TRBJ2-3,many,NA,TGTGCCAGCGGCGCCGTGCGGAATACGCAGTATTTT,CASGAVRNTQYF
TRBV7-9,TRBJ2-1,NA,NA,TGTGCCAGCAGCCCGGGTAGAGGAGGTAGTTACAATGAGCAGTTCTTC,CASSPGRGGSYNEQFF
TRBV19,TRBJ2-3,NA,TRBD2,TGTGCCAGTAGGACCGGGACTAGCGGGACAGATACGCAGTATTTT,CASRTGTSGTDTQYF
TRBV15,TRBJ2-5,once,TRBD2,TGTGCCACCAGCAGAGGGTCAGCGGGAGGACAAGAGACCCAGTACTTC,CATSRGSAGGQETQYF
TRBV7-9,TRBJ2-1,NA,TRBD1,TGTGCCAGCAGCTCCACCGACAGGGTTGGGTCCTACAATGAGCAGTTCTTC,CASSSTDRVGSYNEQFF
TRBV30,TRBJ2-7,NA,NA,TGTGCCTGGAACCGGGACGGGCAAATCTACGAGCAGTACTTC,CAWNRDGQIYEQYF
TRBV4-2,TRBJ1-1,once,NA,TGTGCCAGCAGCCAAGTCACCCCGCGGGGCAGACTGAACACTGAAGCTTTCTTT,CASSQVTPRGRLNTEAFF
TRBV7-9,TRBJ1-1,NA,NA,TGTGCCAGCAGGGAGGGCACTGAAGCTTTCTTT,CASREGTEAFF
TRBV7-2,TRBJ2-1,NA,TRBD2,TGTGCCAGCAGCTTGGGAGCGGGAAGGGGCAATGAGCAGTTCTTC,CASSLGAGRGNEQFF
TRBV5-4,TRBJ2-1,NA,TRBD2,TGTGCCAGCAGCTTCAAGCGGGAAATCGGCAATGAGCAGTTCTTC,CASSFKREIGNEQFF
TRBV27,TRBJ1-1,NA,TRBD1,TGTGCCAGCAGTTGGGAAACAGGGGGCCAAGCTTTCTTT,CASSWETGGQAFF
TRBV18,TRBJ1-4,NA,NA,TGTGCCAGCTCATCAGGGGAACATAATGAAAAAGTGAGCCTGTTTTTT,CASSSGEHNEKVSLFF
TRBV13,TRBJ2-7,NA,TRBD1,TGTGCCAGCAGCTTACAGGGGACAGTCGAGCAGTACTTC,CASSLQGTVEQYF
TRBV14,TRBJ2-2,NA,TRBD2,TGTGCCAGCAGCCAAGTGGCTAGCGGGATTTGGGACACCGGGGAGCTGTTTTTT,CASSQVASGIWDTGELFF
TRBV29-1,TRBJ1-1,NA,NA,TGCAGCGCCATCGGGGGGACGACTTCAGAAGCTTTCTTT,CSAIGGTTSEAFF
TRBV27,TRBJ2-7,NA,NA,TGTGCCAGCAGTTTTCTTAACTCACACTACGAGCAGTACTTC,CASSFLNSHYEQYF
TRBV7-7,TRBJ2-5,NA,NA,TGTGCCAGCAGCCGAGGGGCCGGGACACTACAAGAGACCCAGTACTTC,CASSRGAGTLQETQYF
TRBV4-1,TRBJ2-7,NA,NA,TGCGCCAGCAGCCCCCGGCAGGGTTGGTACGAGCAGTACTTC,CASSPRQGWYEQYF
TRBV27,TRBJ2-7,NA,TRBD1,TGTGCCAGCAGTCAGACGGGGGGACAGGGAAGGCGCGAGCAGTACTTC,CASSQTGGQGRREQYF
TRBV5-6,TRBJ2-7,NA,NA,TGTGCCAGCAGCTTGGTGTGGACACCCTCCTACGAGCAGTACTTC,CASSLVWTPSYEQYF